This entry lists 7 T cell receptor beta chains sequenced from one sample in a study of regulatory T cells in long-lasting Graves disease. Time point of the sample: newly diagnosed GD, antithyroid drugs for less than 3 months. Scientists built the TCR library using RNA that was extracted from PBMCs. iRepertoire HTBI primers and Arm-PCR of CDR3 regions built TCR beta libraries. TCRdb fed the multiplex PCR reads into MiXCR, producing one record per CDR3 protein. The data show 400,000 to 500,000 distinct CDR3 sequences, about 16% seen once. The data were also submitted as part of a second study, on T cells in Graves' hyperthyroidism and ophthalmopathy.

The sample was peripheral blood mononuclear cells (PBMCs), taken at new diagnosis, from a patient treated with antithyroid drugs. The receptors here all came from a young woman with Graves disease.

This clonotype was counted ten times or more. The chain carries TRBV12-3 or TRBV12-4 and TRBJ2-3, with TRBD2 matching 8 bases. The CDR3 has 15 residues. J was trimmed by 5 bases and V by 6 bases; bases with no gene match: 10. The CDR3 nucleotides are TGTGCCAGCAGCCCGGGACACCTAGCGGGAGATACGCAGTATTTT. Translation gives CASSPGHLAGDTQYF.

The rearrangement joins TRBV19 to TRBJ2-3, with no clear D. Germline CDR1 reads LNHDA; CDR2 reads SQIVND (reference sequence). V shed 10 bases and J shed 3 bases, with 14 bases lying between them. This CDR3 comprises 13 residues. CDR3 sequence: CATKYRSTDTQYF. DNA for the CDR3: TGTGCCACTAAGTACAGAAGTACAGATACGCAGTATTTT.

In its sample, this clonotype was seen many times. This rearrangement joins TRBV12-3 or TRBV12-4 to TRBJ1-5; 9 bases align to TRBD1. Trimming cost V 2 bases and J 5 bases; bases outside gene matches: 10. The CDR3 is 17 amino acids. CDR3 nucleotides: TGTGCCAGCAGTTTATTAAGGCGGACAGGGGAACATCAGCCCCAGCATTTT. Translation: CASSLLRRTGEHQPQHF.

This clonotype was observed many times. The chain couples TRBV6-9 to TRBJ2-7, with 10 bases matching TRBD1. This CDR3 has 16 residues. Unmatched junction bases numbered 6, after V lost 2 bases and J lost 2 bases. Germline lookup yields CDR1 MNHGY and CDR2 SVAAGI. This CDR3 is CASSYTPGTGAYEQYF. DNA of the CDR3: TGTGCCAGCAGTTATACCCCCGGGACAGGGGCCTACGAGCAGTACTTC.

For this clonotype: The junction does not match germline at one end; this may be a read error. The chain carries TRBV3-1 and TRBJ2-1; D ambiguous. The CDR3 runs 14 residues. CDR1 is LGHDT, CDR2 YNNKEL, per germline (reference sequence). Written as DNA, the CDR3 is TGTGCCGGCAGCCCGGTTATGGGGATCGATGAGCAGTTCTTC. This translates into CAGSPVMGIDEQFF.

This clonotype was recorded many times. The gene calls are TRBV20-1 and TRBJ1-1; D not resolved. The germline CDR1 and CDR2 sequences are DFQATT and SNEGSKA (reference sequence). Trimming left V 3 bases short and J 4 bases short, with 12 bases between. CDR3 size: 13 residues. The CDR3 nucleotides read TGCAGTGCTAGCCCCGACCCGGGCACTGAAGCTTTCTTT. Amino acid sequence: CSASPDPGTEAFF.

Regarding this clonotype: Being one base from a much bigger clone, this may be a read error. The chain is built from TRBV7-3 and TRBJ2-3; no firm D call. The germline CDR1 and CDR2 sequences are SGHTA and FQGTGA. The CDR3 totals 13 residues. The chain's CDR3 is CVSSLIRLDTQYF. CDR3 bases: TGTGTCAGCAGCTTAATTCGTTTAGATACGCAGTATTTT.